What follows are 13 T cell receptor beta chains derived from one specimen sequenced in a study of T-cell reconstitution after alpha-beta-depleted transplantation in children. Construction of the TCRbeta library involved unique molecular identifiers. TCRdb re-derived calls from the PCR reads in MiXCR, one entry per CDR3 protein. The table records approximately 500,000 distinct CDR3 sequences, more than 20% of them present only once. This material consisted of PBMCs, taken before TCRalphabeta/CD19-depleted stem cell transplant. The receptors derive from a boy younger than two with Wiskott-Aldrich syndrome, due to receive a stem cell transplant.

Only a few counts were recorded for this clonotype. The chain recombines TRBV27 with TRBJ2-5; TRBD2 matches at 8 bases. V was pared by 4 bases and J by 4 bases, with 8 bases of the junction left unmatched. The CDR3 covers 15 residues. Germline V gene data show CDR1 as MNHEY and CDR2 as SMNVEV (reference sequence). The DNA of the CDR3 is TGTGCCAGCAGTTCCCTGACTAGCGTAGGAGAGACCCAGTACTTC. This codes for CASSSLTSVGETQYF.

The chain couples TRBV28 to TRBJ2-1; maybe TRBD2 (5 bases). The CDR3 loop spans 12 amino acids. Germline lookup yields CDR1 MDHEN and CDR2 SYDVKM. V gave up 5 bases and J gave up 10 bases, with 12 bases separating them. DNA of the CDR3: TGTGCCAGCAGTCGCTCGGACTTCGAGCAGTTCTTC. Protein: CASSRSDFEQFF.

V gene TRBV20-1 combines with J gene TRBJ2-1, with D unresolved. CDR1 is DFQATT, CDR2 SNEGSKA, per germline (reference sequence). The CDR3 runs 11 residues. The V and J ends lost 1 base and 11 bases respectively, with 9 bases between them. Written as DNA, the CDR3 is TGCAGTGCTAGAGCAGAGAGGCAGCAGTTCTTC. Its translation is CSARAERQQFF.

This clonotype was detected only a few times. This chain joins TRBV6-5 and TRBJ1-1, with D possibly matching TRBD1 (5 bases). Trimming left V 2 bases short and J 1 base short, with 14 bases between. The CDR3 length is 16 residues. CDR1 is MNHEY and CDR2 is SVGAGI in the germline V gene. The CDR3 spells CASSYVLQEGNTEAFF. The CDR3 bases are TGTGCCAGCAGTTACGTCTTACAGGAGGGGAACACTGAAGCTTTCTTT.

This clonotype was seen a few times. The chain joins TRBV5-1 to TRBJ2-2, with D perhaps given as TRBD1 or TRBD2 (5 bases each). Germline loops: CDR1 SGHRS, CDR2 YFSETQ. This CDR3 is built from 16 residues. V was shortened by 3 bases and J by 5 bases, with 17 bases between the two germline ends. CDR3 nucleotides: TGCGCCAGCAGCTGGGGTCCCGGGACGGGAACCGGGGAGCTGTTTTTT. Protein sequence: CASSWGPGTGTGELFF.

This clonotype was counted only a few times. The chain employs TRBV12-3 or TRBV12-4 and TRBJ2-7; 7 nucleotides align to TRBD2. The CDR3 length is 14 residues. Trimming cost V 4 bases and J 1 base; bases outside gene matches: 4. The CDR3: CASSSTSTSYEQYF. The CDR3 DNA is TGTGCCAGCAGTTCGACTAGCACTTCCTACGAGCAGTACTTC.

The chain employs TRBV12-3 or TRBV12-4 and TRBJ1-5; D gene ambiguous. The CDR3 length is 14 residues. Trimming shortened V by 7 bases and J by 1 base, and 11 bases separated the two germline ends. CDR3 nucleotide sequence: TGTGCCAGCACCGTGGGTGGGAGCAATCAGCCCCAGCATTTT. As protein: CASTVGGSNQPQHF.

The chain carries TRBV9 and TRBJ2-1, with 11 bases aligning to TRBD2. Trimming at V came to 0 bases and at J to 7 bases, leaving 3 bases not matched to a gene. The CDR3 sequence is 15 residues long. The germline gives CDR1 SGDLS, CDR2 YYNGEE. The CDR3 DNA follows: TGTGCCAGCAGCGTAGGACTAGCGGGACCGAATGAGCAGTTCTTC. Translating gives CASSVGLAGPNEQFF. Looking up the rest from reference TRBV9 and TRBJ2-1 gives the full variable domain: DSGVTQTPKHLITATGQRVTLRCSPRSGDLSVYWYQQSLDQGLQFLIQYYNGEERAKGNILERFSAQQFPDLHSELNLSSLELGDSALYFCASSVGLAGPNEQFFGPGTRLTVL.

The rearrangement links TRBV7-8 to TRBJ2-2, with D possibly being TRBD1 or TRBD2 (5 bases each). The ends were cut back, 2 bases at V and 1 base at J, with 11 bases in the middle. Germline lookup yields CDR1 SGHVS and CDR2 FQNEAQ. The CDR3 extends over 16 amino acids. The CDR3 sequence is CASSLTGLVNTGELFF. Here the CDR3 DNA reads TGTGCCAGCAGCTTAACAGGACTGGTGAACACCGGGGAGCTGTTTTTT.

Only a few counts were recorded for this clonotype. The chain has TRBV19 and TRBJ2-2; tentative D call: TRBD2 (6 bases). This CDR3 comprises 16 residues. The V end was cut by 1 base, the J end by 2 bases, with 11 bases between. Per the germline V gene, CDR1 is LNHDA and CDR2 is SQIVND (reference sequence). The CDR3 spells CASSIVRGVNTGELFF. Here the CDR3 DNA reads TGTGCCAGTAGTATAGTCCGCGGGGTAAACACCGGGGAGCTGTTTTTT.

This clonotype was seen only a few times. V usage is TRBV15 and J usage is TRBJ2-2; TRBD2 aligns across 12 bases. The V gene end was trimmed by 8 bases and the J gene end by 3 bases; junction bases not matched to a gene: 1. This CDR3 region has 14 residues. The germline gives CDR1 LNHNV, CDR2 YYDKDF (reference sequence). The CDR3 here is CATRLAGDTGELFF. In DNA, the CDR3 is TGTGCCACCCGACTAGCGGGGGACACCGGGGAGCTGTTTTTT.

This clonotype was counted a few times. The chain is built from TRBV20-1 and TRBJ2-5, with D perhaps TRBD1 (6 bases). The CDR3 spans 11 residues. Looked up from germline, CDR1 is DFQATT and CDR2 is SNEGSKA (reference sequence). Trimming pared 4 bases from V and 3 bases from J, leaving 6 bases between. The CDR3 DNA sequence: TGCAGTGCTACAGGGGAAGAGACCCAGTACTTC. Translation gives CSATGEETQYF.

The V gene is TRBV7-8, the J gene TRBJ2-1, with 7 bases matching TRBD1. The junction had 4 bases not matched to a gene; V was cut back by 4 bases and J by 10 bases. The CDR3 contains 12 residues. Germline V gives CDR1 SGHVS, CDR2 FQNEAQ. The CDR3 DNA sequence: TGTGCCAGCAGCTACGGGACAGTAGAGCAGTTCTTC. Its protein is CASSYGTVEQFF.